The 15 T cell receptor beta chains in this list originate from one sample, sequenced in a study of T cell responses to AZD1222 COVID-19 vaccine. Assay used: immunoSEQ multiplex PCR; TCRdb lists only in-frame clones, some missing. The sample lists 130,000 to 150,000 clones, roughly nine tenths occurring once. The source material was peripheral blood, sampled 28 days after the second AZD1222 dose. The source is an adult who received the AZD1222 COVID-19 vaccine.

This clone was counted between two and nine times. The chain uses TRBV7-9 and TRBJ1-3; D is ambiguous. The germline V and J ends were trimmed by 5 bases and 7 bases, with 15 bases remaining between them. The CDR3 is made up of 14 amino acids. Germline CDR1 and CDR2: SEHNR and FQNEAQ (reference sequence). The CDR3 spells CASSPDWVRNTIYF. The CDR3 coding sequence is TGTGCCAGCAGCCCGGACTGGGTCCGGAACACCATATATTTT.

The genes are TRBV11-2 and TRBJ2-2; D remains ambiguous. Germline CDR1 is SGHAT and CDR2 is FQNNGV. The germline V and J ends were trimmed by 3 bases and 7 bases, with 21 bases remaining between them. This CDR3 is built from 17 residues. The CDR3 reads CASSFKVGVYTGGELFF. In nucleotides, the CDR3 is TGTGCCAGCAGCTTTAAAGTTGGCGTGTACACCGGCGGGGAGCTGTTTTTT.

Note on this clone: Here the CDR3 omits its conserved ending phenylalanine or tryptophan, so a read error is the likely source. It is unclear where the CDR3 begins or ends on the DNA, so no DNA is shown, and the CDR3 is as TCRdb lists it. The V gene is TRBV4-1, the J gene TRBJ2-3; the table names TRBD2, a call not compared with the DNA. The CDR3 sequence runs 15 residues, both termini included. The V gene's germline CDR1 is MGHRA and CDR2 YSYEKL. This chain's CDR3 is CASSPTLAGGPGGLL.

The CDR3 DNA reads TGTGCCAGCAGTTTAGGGGGACTAGCGAGCTACAATGAGCAGTTCTTC. It yields the protein CASSLGGLASYNEQFF. The chain carries TRBV28 and TRBJ2-1; 10 nucleotides match TRBD2. V was pared by 2 bases and J by 3 bases, with 4 bases of the junction left unmatched. The CDR3 sequence is 16 residues long. Germline V CDR1 and CDR2: MDHEN, SYDVKM.

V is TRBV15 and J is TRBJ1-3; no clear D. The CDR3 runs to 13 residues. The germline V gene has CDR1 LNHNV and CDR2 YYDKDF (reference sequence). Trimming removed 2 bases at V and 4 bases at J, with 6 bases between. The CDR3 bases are TGTGCCACCAGCAGAATTCCCGGAAACACCATATATTTT. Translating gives CATSRIPGNTIYF.

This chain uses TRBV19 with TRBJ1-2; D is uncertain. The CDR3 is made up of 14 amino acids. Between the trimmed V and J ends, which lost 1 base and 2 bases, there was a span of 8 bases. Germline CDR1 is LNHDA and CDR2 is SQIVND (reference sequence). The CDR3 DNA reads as TGTGCCAGTAGTATAGTGGACCAAAACTATGGCTACACCTTC. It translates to CASSIVDQNYGYTF.

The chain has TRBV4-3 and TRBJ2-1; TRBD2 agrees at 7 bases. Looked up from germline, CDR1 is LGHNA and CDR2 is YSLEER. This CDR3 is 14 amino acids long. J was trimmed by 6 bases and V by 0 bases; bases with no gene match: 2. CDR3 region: CASSQDWGGNEQFF. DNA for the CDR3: TGCGCCAGCAGCCAAGATTGGGGGGGCAATGAGCAGTTCTTC.

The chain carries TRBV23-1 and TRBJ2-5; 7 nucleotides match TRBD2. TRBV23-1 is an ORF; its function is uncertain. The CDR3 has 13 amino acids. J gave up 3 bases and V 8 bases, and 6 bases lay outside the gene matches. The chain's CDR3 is CASGRDYEETQYF. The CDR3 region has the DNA TGCGCCAGCGGCCGGGACTATGAAGAGACCCAGTACTTC.

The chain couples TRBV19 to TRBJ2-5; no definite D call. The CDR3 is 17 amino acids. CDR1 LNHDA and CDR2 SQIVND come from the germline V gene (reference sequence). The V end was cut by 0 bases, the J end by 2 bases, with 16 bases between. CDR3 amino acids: CASSIDLSGGPQETQYF. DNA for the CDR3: TGTGCCAGTAGTATAGATCTGTCGGGCGGACCTCAAGAGACCCAGTACTTC.

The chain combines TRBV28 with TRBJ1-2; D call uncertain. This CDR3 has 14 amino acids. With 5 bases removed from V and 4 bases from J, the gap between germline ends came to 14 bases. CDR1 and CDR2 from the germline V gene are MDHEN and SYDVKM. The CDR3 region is CASSPPGSSYGYTF. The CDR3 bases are TGTGCCAGCAGTCCCCCCGGCAGCAGCTATGGCTACACCTTC.

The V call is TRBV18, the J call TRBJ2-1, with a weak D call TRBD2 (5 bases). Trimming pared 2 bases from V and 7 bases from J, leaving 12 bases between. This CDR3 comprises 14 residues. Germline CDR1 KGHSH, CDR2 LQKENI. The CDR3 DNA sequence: TGTGCCAGCTCACCAGGGGAGTTGGGGAATGAGCAGTTCTTC. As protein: CASSPGELGNEQFF.

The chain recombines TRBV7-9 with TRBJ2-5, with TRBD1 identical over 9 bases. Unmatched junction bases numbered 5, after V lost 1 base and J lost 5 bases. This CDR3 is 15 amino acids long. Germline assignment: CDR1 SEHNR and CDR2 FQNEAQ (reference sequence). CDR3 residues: CASSLGGTGRETQYF. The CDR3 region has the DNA TGTGCCAGCAGCTTAGGGGGGACAGGGCGGGAGACCCAGTACTTC.

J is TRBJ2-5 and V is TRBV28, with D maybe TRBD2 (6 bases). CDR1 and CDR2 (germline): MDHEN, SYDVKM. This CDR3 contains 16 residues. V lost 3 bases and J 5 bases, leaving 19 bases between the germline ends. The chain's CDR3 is CASSFPAGGTGETQYF. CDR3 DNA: TGTGCCAGCAGTTTCCCAGCCGGCGGGACTGGGGAGACCCAGTACTTC.

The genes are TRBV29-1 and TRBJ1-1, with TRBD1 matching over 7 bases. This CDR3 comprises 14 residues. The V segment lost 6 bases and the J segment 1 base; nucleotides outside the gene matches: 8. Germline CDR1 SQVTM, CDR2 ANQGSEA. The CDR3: CSVHRQGRNTEAFF. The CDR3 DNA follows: TGCAGCGTGCATAGACAGGGAAGGAACACTGAAGCTTTCTTT. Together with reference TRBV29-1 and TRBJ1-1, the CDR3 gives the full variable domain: SAVISQKPSRDICQRGTSLTIQCQVDSQVTMMFWYRQQPGQSLTLIATANQGSEATYESGFVIDKFPISRPNLTFSTLTVSNMSPEDSSIYLCSVHRQGRNTEAFFGQGTRLTVV.

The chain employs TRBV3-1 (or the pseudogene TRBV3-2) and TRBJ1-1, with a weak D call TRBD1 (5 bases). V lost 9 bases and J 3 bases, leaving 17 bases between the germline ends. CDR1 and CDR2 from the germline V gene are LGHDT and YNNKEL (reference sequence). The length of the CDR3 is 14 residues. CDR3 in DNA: TGTGCCAGGACCCCTCCCCGAGGGGACACTGAAGCTTTCTTT. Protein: CARTPPRGDTEAFF.